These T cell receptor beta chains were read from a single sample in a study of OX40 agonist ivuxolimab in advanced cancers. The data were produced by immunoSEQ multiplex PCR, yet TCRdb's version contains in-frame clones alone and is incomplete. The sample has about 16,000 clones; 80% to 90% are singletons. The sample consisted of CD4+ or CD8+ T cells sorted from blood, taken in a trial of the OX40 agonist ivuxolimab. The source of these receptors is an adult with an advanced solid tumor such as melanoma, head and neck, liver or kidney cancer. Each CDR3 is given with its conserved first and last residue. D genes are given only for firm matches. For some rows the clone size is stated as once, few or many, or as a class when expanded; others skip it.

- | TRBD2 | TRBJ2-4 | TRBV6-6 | TGTGCCAGCACCCCGGCTGCGGGAGCAGGAAACATTCAGTACTTC | CASTPAAGAGNIQYF
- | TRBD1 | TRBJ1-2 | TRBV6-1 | TGTGCCAGCAGTTTGACAGGGGAGAACTATGGCTACACCTTC | CASSLTGENYGYTF
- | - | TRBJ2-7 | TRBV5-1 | TGCGCCAGCAGCTTCGACGGAGCCTACGAGCAGTACTTC | CASSFDGAYEQYF
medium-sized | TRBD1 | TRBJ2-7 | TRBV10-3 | TGTGCCATCAGTGAGGAGACAGGGGGCGAGCAGTACTTC | CAISEETGGEQYF
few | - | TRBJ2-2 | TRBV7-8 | TGTGCCAGCAGCTTAGTCAGCACGGCAGCGAACACCGGGGAGCTGTTTTTT | CASSLVSTAANTGELFF
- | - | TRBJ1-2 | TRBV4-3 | TGCGCCAGCAGCCAAGATCTAGGGCAATCCTATGGCTACACCTTC | CASSQDLGQSYGYTF
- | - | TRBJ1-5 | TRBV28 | TGTGCCAGCAGTTTTGGTCAGCCCCAGCATTTT | CASSFGQPQHF
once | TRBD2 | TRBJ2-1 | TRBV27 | TGTGCCAGCAGTTTACTCCAAGCGGGAGCTGGTGAGCAGTTCTTC | CASSLLQAGAGEQFF
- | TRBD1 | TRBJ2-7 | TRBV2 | TGTGCCAGCAGCCCAGGGACAGTATACGAGCAGTACTTC | CASSPGTVYEQYF
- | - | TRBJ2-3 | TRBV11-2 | TGTGCCAGCACCGCGGAGGGCCCCCTGGATACGCAGTATTTT | CASTAEGPLDTQYF
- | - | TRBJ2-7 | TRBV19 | TGTGCCAGTAGTACTACAGGGATCTACGAGCAGTACTTC | CASSTTGIYEQYF
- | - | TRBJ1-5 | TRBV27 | TGTGCCAGCAGTTTAGGCGGGGCAGGCAATCAGCCCCAGCATTTT | CASSLGGAGNQPQHF
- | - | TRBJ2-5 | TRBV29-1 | TGCAGCGTGCTTTCCGGGGAAGAGACCCAGTACTTC | CSVLSGEETQYF
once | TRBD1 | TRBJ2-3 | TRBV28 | TGTGCCAGCAGGCTGACAGGGTATGGGACAGATACGCAGTATTTT | CASRLTGYGTDTQYF
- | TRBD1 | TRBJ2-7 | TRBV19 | TGTGCCAGTAGTATAGCGGCAGGGGGCGTCTACGAGCAGTACTTC | CASSIAAGGVYEQYF
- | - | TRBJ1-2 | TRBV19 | TGTGCCAGTGTCTCCCCGGGGTTGGACTATGGCTACACCTTC | CASVSPGLDYGYTF
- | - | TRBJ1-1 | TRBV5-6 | TGTGCCAGCAGCTGGGGGCAGGGCCTCGTTGGGGCTTTCTTT | CASSWGQGLVGAFF
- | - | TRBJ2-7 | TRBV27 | TGTGCCAGCAGTTTAGGGGCGGATTACGAGCAGTACTTC | CASSLGADYEQYF
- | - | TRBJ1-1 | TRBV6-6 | TGTGCCAGCAGTTCCTTTACAGGAATCACTGAAGCTTTCTTT | CASSSFTGITEAFF
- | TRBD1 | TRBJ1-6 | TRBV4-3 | TGCGCCAGCAGCGAAGTCCCGACAGGGGTACGAAATTCACCCCTCCACTTT | CASSEVPTGVRNSPLHF
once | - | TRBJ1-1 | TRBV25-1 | TGTGCCAGCAGTGTATGGGGAGAAGCTTTCTTT | CASSVWGEAFF
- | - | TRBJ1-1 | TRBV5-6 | TGTGCCAGCAGAATGGGGCAGCAAATTGAAGCTTTCTTT | CASRMGQQIEAFF
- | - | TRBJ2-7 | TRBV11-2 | TGTGCCAGCACCGAGGGGGGTTACCCACCCAGGGGCGTCTACGAGCAGTACTTC | CASTEGGYPPRGVYEQYF
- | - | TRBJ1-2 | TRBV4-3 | TGCGCCAGCAGCCAAGATCCTAGCGGCGCCCAGAATGGCTACACCTTC | CASSQDPSGAQNGYTF
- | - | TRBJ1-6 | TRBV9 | TGTGCCAGCAGCGCCGGACCGGACGGCCATAATTCACCCCTCCACTTT | CASSAGPDGHNSPLHF
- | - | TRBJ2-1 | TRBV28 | TGTGCCAGCAGTAGGGACGGCTACCATGGGAATGAGCAGTTCTTC | CASSRDGYHGNEQFF
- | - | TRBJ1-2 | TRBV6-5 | TGTGCCAGCAGTTACTCTGAAGGGGACTGGTATGGCTACACCTTC | CASSYSEGDWYGYTF
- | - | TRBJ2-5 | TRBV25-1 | TGTGCCAGCAGTGAATATGGGGAGACCCAGTACTTC | CASSEYGETQYF
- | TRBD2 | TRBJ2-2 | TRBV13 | TGTGCCAGCAGCCCAGACGGGACTAGCGCCGGCACCGGGGAGCTGTTTTTT | CASSPDGTSAGTGELFF
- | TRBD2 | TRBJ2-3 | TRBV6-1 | TGTGCCAGCAGTGAGCGGGGAGGACTAGCGGGAGTTGATACGCAGTATTTT | CASSERGGLAGVDTQYF
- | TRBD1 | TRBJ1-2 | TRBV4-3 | TGCGCCAGCAGCCAAGTGGGGGGGACAGGGGGCCTCTATGGCTACACCTTC | CASSQVGGTGGLYGYTF
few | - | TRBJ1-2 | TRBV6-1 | TGTGCCAGCCTCCTCCTTGGCTACACCTTC | CASLLLGYTF
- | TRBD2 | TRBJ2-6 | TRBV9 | TGTGCCAGCAGCTCTCGGACTAGCGGAAAACGCTCTGGGGCCAACGTCCTGACTTTC | CASSSRTSGKRSGANVLTF
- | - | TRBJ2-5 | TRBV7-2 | TGTGCCAGCAAAGTTGGGCGGAACCAAGAGACCCAGTACTTC | CASKVGRNQETQYF
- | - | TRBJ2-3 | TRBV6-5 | TGTGCCAGCACGTACAGAAAGGGGGTAGCAGATACGCAGTATTTT | CASTYRKGVADTQYF
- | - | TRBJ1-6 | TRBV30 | TGTGCCTGGAGAAGAAGAGGGAACAAAGATAATTCACCCCTCCACTTT | CAWRRRGNKDNSPLHF
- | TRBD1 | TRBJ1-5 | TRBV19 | TGTGCCAGTAGTTACACAGGGGATAGCAATCAGCCCCAGCATTTT | CASSYTGDSNQPQHF
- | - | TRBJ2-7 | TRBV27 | TGTGCCAGCGCGACCGGGGCGACCTACGAGCAGTACTTC | CASATGATYEQYF
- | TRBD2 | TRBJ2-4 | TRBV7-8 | TGTGCCAGCAGCTTAGCGGAGAGGGAGGGGTTGCAAAACATTCAGTACTTC | CASSLAEREGLQNIQYF
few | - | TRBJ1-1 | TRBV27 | TGTGCCAGCAGTAATAGGGGGTTCAACACTGAAGCTTTCTTT | CASSNRGFNTEAFF
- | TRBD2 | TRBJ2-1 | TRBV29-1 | TGCAGCCTTAGCGCGGGGGTCAGGAGCTCCTACAATGAGCAGTTCTTC | CSLSAGVRSSYNEQFF
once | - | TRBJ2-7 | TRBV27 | TGTGCCAGCAGTCCTACGACTAGAGAGGGGATGGAGCAGTACTTC | CASSPTTREGMEQYF
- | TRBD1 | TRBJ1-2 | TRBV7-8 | TGTGCCAGCAGCCCAACCCGGACAGGGGGTAACAATGGCTACACCTTC | CASSPTRTGGNNGYTF
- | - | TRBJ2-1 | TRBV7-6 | TGTGCCAGCAGCTTAGTCTGGGCGGGCGACAATGAGCAGTTCTTC | CASSLVWAGDNEQFF
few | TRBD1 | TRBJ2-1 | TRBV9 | TGTGCCAGCAGCCCCGGATATTTTGACAGGGGCGGCAATGAGCAGTTCTTC | CASSPGYFDRGGNEQFF
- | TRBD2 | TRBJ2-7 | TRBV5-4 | TGTGCCAGCAGCTTCGCTAGCGGGGGGAGCTACGAGCAGTACTTC | CASSFASGGSYEQYF
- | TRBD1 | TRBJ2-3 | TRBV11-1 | TGTGCCAGCAGCTTATTTGGACAGGACACAGATACGCAGTATTTT | CASSLFGQDTDTQYF
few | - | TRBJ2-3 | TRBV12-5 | TGTGCTAGTGGCCTGACAGATACGCAGTATTTT | CASGLTDTQYF